Below are 2 T cell receptor beta chains sequenced from a single sample in a study of T cell responses to AZD1222 COVID-19 vaccine. The data were produced by immunoSEQ multiplex PCR, yet TCRdb's version contains in-frame clones alone and is incomplete. The sample has 160,000 or so clones, more than 85% seen once. The material was peripheral blood, obtained on day 0 of AZD1222 vaccination. These TCRs come from an adult in good health.

The rearrangement uses TRBV20-1 and TRBJ2-7, with 10 bases fitting TRBD1. There are 14 residues in the CDR3. The J segment lost 4 bases and the V segment lost 3 bases, leaving 6 bases of the junction unmatched. The germline CDR1 and CDR2 sequences are DFQATT and SNEGSKA (reference sequence). CDR3 DNA sequence: TGCAGTGCTAGTACGGGACAGGGGTTGTACGAGCAGTACTTC. Translated: CSASTGQGLYEQYF.

This clone was counted a few times. This rearrangement joins TRBV30 to TRBJ1-1; D possibly corresponds to TRBD1 (5 bases). Trimming left V 3 bases short and J 1 base short, with 9 bases between. CDR1 is GTSNPN and CDR2 is SVGIG in the germline V gene (reference sequence). The CDR3 is 13 residues long. The CDR3: CAWRYDRNTEAFF. The CDR3 region has the DNA TGTGCCTGGAGGTATGACAGGAACACTGAAGCTTTCTTT.